Shown below are 18 T cell receptor beta chains from a single sample sequenced in a study of CD8 T cells in Susac syndrome. Random hexamers primed reverse transcription of about 0.45 to 1 ug RNA. TCRdb reprocessed the immunoSEQ multiplex PCR reads with MiXCR, giving one entry per CDR3 protein. The table includes more than 75,000 distinct CDR3 sequences, 85% to 95% detected once. Sequencing used CD8+ T cells from PBMCs. These receptors were taken from a human donor in good health.

The rearrangement joins TRBV18 to TRBJ2-1, with TRBD2 matching 9 bases. The CDR3 length is 15 residues. After removal of 2 bases from V and 5 bases from J, the junction contained 4 bases not matched to a gene. From germline, CDR1 is KGHSH and CDR2 LQKENI. The CDR3 nucleotides are TGTGCCAGCTCACCAGCTAGCGGGGTTAACAATGAGCAGTTCTTC. Encoded protein: CASSPASGVNNEQFF.

This sequence joins TRBV6-5 and TRBJ1-1; maybe TRBD1 (5 bases). The V end was cut by 3 bases, the J end by 3 bases, with 11 bases between. In germline, CDR1 is MNHEY, CDR2 SVGAGI. This CDR3 is built from 14 residues. CDR3 in amino acids: CASSYARADTEAFF. The CDR3 bases are TGTGCCAGCAGTTATGCCAGGGCGGACACTGAAGCTTTCTTT.

The CDR3 DNA reads as TGTGCCAGCAGTGTCAAACAAGGCCTGAACTATGGCTACACCTTC. As protein: CASSVKQGLNYGYTF. The chain employs TRBV27 and TRBJ1-2; D gene ambiguous. There are 15 residues in the CDR3. The V gene lost 5 bases and the J gene lost 2 bases, with 15 bases spanning the gap. Germline V lookup: CDR1 MNHEY, CDR2 SMNVEV (reference sequence).

The chain is built from TRBV2 and TRBJ1-5; the match to TRBD1 covers 9 bases. The CDR3 is made up of 16 amino acids. Germline CDR1 SNHLY, CDR2 FYNNEI. Trimming cost V 5 bases and J 4 bases; bases outside gene matches: 9. CDR3 coding DNA: TGTGCCAGCAGTCGATTACAGGGGGCTGAGAATCAGCCCCAGCATTTT. It encodes CASSRLQGAENQPQHF.

The chain combines TRBV29-1 with TRBJ1-2; a weak D match, TRBD1 (5 bases). The CDR3 loop spans 13 amino acids. The germline V gene encodes CDR1 SQVTM and CDR2 ANQGSEA. V was cut by 1 base and J by 2 bases, with 8 bases left in between. For the CDR3, the DNA is TGCAGCGTTGAAGGGGGACTGAACTATGGCTACACCTTC. Its translation: CSVEGGLNYGYTF.

A single count supports this clonotype. The chain links TRBV6-5 to TRBJ1-2, with 10 bases identical to TRBD1. V was pared by 6 bases and J by 2 bases, with 6 bases of the junction left unmatched. The germline V gene has CDR1 MNHEY and CDR2 SVGAGI. The CDR3 extends over 15 amino acids. CDR3: CASRTGTGANYGYTF. DNA for the CDR3: TGTGCCAGCAGAACCGGGACAGGGGCGAACTATGGCTACACCTTC.

This clonotype was seen just once. The CDR3 DNA follows: TGTGCCAGCAGCGATGTCGGGTCTGGGGCCAACGTCCTGACTTTC. It is translated as CASSDVGSGANVLTF. This rearrangement joins TRBV2 to TRBJ2-6; D is ambiguous. Germline V gene lookup returns CDR1 SNHLY and CDR2 FYNNEI. This CDR3 region has 15 residues. Trimming cost V 6 bases and J 1 base, with 10 bases left between them.

The chain has TRBV5-4 and TRBJ2-7, with 7 positions matching TRBD1. Losses at the gene ends were 2 bases for V and 1 base for J; bases not matched to a gene: 3. In germline, CDR1 is SGHNT, CDR2 YYREEE (reference sequence). CDR3 size: 14 residues. The CDR3 DNA follows: TGTGCCAGCAGCTTCGGGACAGCTTCCTACGAGCAGTACTTC. This sequence encodes CASSFGTASYEQYF.

This chain joins TRBV7-8 and TRBJ1-1; D remains unclear. CDR3 size: 14 residues. Trimming shortened V by 4 bases and J by 7 bases, and 16 bases separated the two germline ends. Germline values: CDR1 SGHVS, CDR2 FQNEAQ. CDR3 in amino acids: CASSSVEMGVEAFF. The DNA of the CDR3 is TGTGCCAGCAGCTCGGTAGAAATGGGAGTTGAAGCTTTCTTT.

The chain is built from TRBV5-5 and TRBJ1-1; a weak D match, TRBD1 (5 bases). V lost 4 bases, J lost 4 bases, and 14 bases lay in between. Germline V CDR1 and CDR2: SGHKS, YYEKEE (reference sequence). The CDR3 has 14 amino acids. CDR3 nucleotides: TGTGCCAGCAGCCTCTGGGGGACTCCCACTGAAGCTTTCTTT. Protein: CASSLWGTPTEAFF.

The rearrangement uses TRBV7-8 and TRBJ2-7; TRBD2 agrees at 9 bases. Germline assignment: CDR1 SGHVS and CDR2 FQNEAQ. The CDR3 is 15 amino acids. The ends lost 1 base at V and 5 bases at J; junction bases unmatched: 6. The DNA of the CDR3 is TGTGCCAGCAGCTTAGTTGGCGCGGGGGGGCACGAGCAGTACTTC. As protein: CASSLVGAGGHEQYF.

The gene calls are TRBV18 and TRBJ2-1, with TRBD1 identical over 9 bases. The V gene's germline CDR1 is KGHSH and CDR2 LQKENI. The V gene end was trimmed by 3 bases and the J gene end by 4 bases; junction bases not matched to a gene: 7. The CDR3 is 16 amino acids. Here the CDR3 reads CASSPTTGTGYNEQFF. The CDR3 nucleotides are TGTGCCAGCTCACCGACAACCGGGACAGGGTACAATGAGCAGTTCTTC.

This clonotype was detected a few times. V is TRBV29-1 and J is TRBJ1-2; 8 bases match TRBD1. The germline V gene encodes CDR1 SQVTM and CDR2 ANQGSEA. The CDR3 is 11 residues long. The ends lost 6 bases at V and 7 bases at J; junction bases unmatched: 4. The CDR3 reads CSVPDRGGYTF. As DNA, the CDR3 is TGCAGCGTCCCTGACAGGGGTGGCTACACCTTC.

The rearrangement joins TRBV13 to TRBJ2-7; 10 bases match TRBD1. CDR1 is PRHDT, CDR2 FYEKMQ, per germline (reference sequence). This CDR3 is built from 15 residues. The V and J ends lost 5 bases and 2 bases, in that order; junction bases with no gene match: 6. The CDR3 DNA reads TGTGCCAGCAGCATCGGACAGGGGGTCGCCTACGAGCAGTACTTC. This codes for CASSIGQGVAYEQYF.

The genes are TRBV6-1 and TRBJ2-7, with a possible D match to TRBD2 (5 bases). The CDR3 loop spans 11 amino acids. V lost 7 bases, J lost 3 bases, and 7 bases lay in between. CDR1 and CDR2 from the germline V gene are MNHNS and SASEGT. This CDR3 is CASIGDYEQYF. As DNA, the CDR3 is TGTGCCAGCATCGGGGACTACGAGCAGTACTTC.

The V call is TRBV27, the J call TRBJ1-5, with TRBD1 as a possible D gene (6 bases). The CDR3 has 14 residues. Trimming removed 2 bases at V and 4 bases at J, with 9 bases between. Germline CDR1 reads MNHEY; CDR2 reads SMNVEV (reference sequence). The CDR3 coding sequence is TGTGCCAGCAGTTTAGGACAGACTAATCAGCCCCAGCATTTT. Translation: CASSLGQTNQPQHF.

The chain employs TRBV6-5 and TRBJ1-5; D is uncertain. CDR3 length equals 14 residues. Germline V lookup: CDR1 MNHEY, CDR2 SVGAGI. Deletions cut 0 bases from V and 1 base from J, with 4 bases between. The CDR3 DNA is TGTGCCAGCAGTTACTCGGCGAGCAATCAGCCCCAGCATTTT. Translated, it gives CASSYSASNQPQHF.

This sequence joins TRBV9 and TRBJ2-2, with D perhaps matching TRBD1 or TRBD2 (6 bases each). The germline V and J ends were trimmed by 0 bases and 5 bases, with 20 bases remaining between them. The CDR3 covers 18 residues. Germline V gene sequence: CDR1 SGDLS, CDR2 YYNGEE. The CDR3 nucleotides are TGTGCCAGCAGCGTAGCTCGAGGGGGGCGGGCGAGGACCGGGGAGCTGTTTTTT. This translates into CASSVARGGRARTGELFF.